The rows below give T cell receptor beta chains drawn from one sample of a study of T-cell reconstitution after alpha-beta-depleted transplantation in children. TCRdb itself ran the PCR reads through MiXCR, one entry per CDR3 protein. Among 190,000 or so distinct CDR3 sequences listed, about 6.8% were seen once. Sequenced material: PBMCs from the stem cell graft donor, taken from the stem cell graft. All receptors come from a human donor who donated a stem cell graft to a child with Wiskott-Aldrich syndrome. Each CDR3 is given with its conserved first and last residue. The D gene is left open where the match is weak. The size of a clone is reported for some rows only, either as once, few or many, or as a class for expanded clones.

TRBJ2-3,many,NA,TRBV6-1,CASSLQGGGTDTQYF,TGTGCCAGCAGTCTGCAAGGAGGAGGCACAGATACGCAGTATTTT
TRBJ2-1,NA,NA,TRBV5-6,CASSAGVSYNEQFF,TGTGCCAGCAGTGCTGGGGTCAGCTACAATGAGCAGTTCTTC
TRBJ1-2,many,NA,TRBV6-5,CASSYTGRETYGYTF,TGTGCCAGCAGTTATACTGGACGGGAGACCTATGGCTACACCTTC
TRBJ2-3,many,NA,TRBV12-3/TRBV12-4,CASSLGRRKITDTQYF,TGTGCCAGCAGTTTAGGCCGGCGGAAAATCACAGATACGCAGTATTTT
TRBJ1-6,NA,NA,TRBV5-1,CASSSDWRRDSPLHF,TGCGCCAGCAGCTCGGACTGGCGCAGGGATTCACCCCTCCACTTT
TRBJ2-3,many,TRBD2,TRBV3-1,CASSQVTSVPSDTQYF,TGTGCCAGCAGCCAAGTTACTAGCGTACCATCAGATACGCAGTATTTT
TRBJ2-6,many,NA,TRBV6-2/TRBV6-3,CASSPMGSGANVLTF,TGTGCCAGCAGCCCCATGGGGTCAGGGGCCAACGTCCTGACTTTC
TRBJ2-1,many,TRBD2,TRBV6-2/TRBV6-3,CASSYTLAGRYNEQFF,TGTGCCAGCAGTTATACCCTAGCGGGACGCTACAATGAGCAGTTCTTC
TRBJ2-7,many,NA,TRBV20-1,CSAEGRTYEQYF,TGCAGTGCGGAGGGGAGGACCTACGAGCAGTACTTC
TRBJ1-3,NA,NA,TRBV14,CASSQIGNTIYF,TGTGCCAGCAGCCAGATTGGAAACACCATATATTTT
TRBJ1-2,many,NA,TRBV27,CASSQNRNYGYTF,TGTGCCAGCAGCCAGAACAGGAACTATGGCTACACCTTC